These 32 T cell receptor beta chains originate from one sample sequenced in a study of T cell responses to AZD1222 COVID-19 vaccine. Profiling relied on immunoSEQ multiplex PCR, and the TCRdb table lists in-frame clones only, not all of them. Of roughly 180,000 clones in the sample, approximately 93% were seen once. The starting material was peripheral blood, obtained 28 days after the second AZD1222 dose. The receptors shown here come from an adult who received the AZD1222 COVID-19 vaccine.

The V and J genes are TRBV7-3 and TRBJ2-1; 7 bases are shared with TRBD1. Germline V gene lookup returns CDR1 SGHTA and CDR2 FQGTGA. Unmatched junction bases numbered 12, after V lost 5 bases and J lost 5 bases. This CDR3 region has 16 residues. This chain's CDR3 is CASSAQPGQPDNEQFF. CDR3 coding DNA: TGTGCCAGCAGCGCTCAACCGGGACAGCCCGACAATGAGCAGTTCTTC.

This clone has just one count. The gene calls are TRBV27 and TRBJ1-2; the D gene is possibly TRBD1 (5 bases). Germline lookup yields CDR1 MNHEY and CDR2 SMNVEV (reference sequence). The CDR3 runs 13 residues. Between the trimmed V and J ends, which lost 4 bases and 8 bases, there was a span of 14 bases. The CDR3 DNA reads TGTGCCAGCAGTTACCTAGACGGGGCAGGCTACACCTTC. Translated, it gives CASSYLDGAGYTF.

The chain joins TRBV18 to TRBJ2-2; 8 bases are shared with TRBD1. Losses at the gene ends were 3 bases for V and 4 bases for J; bases not matched to a gene: 4. The germline gives CDR1 KGHSH, CDR2 LQKENI. This CDR3 contains 15 residues. The chain's CDR3 is CASSPDRVGTGELFF. For the CDR3, the DNA is TGTGCCAGCTCACCGGACAGGGTCGGCACCGGGGAGCTGTTTTTT. Combining the CDR3 with reference TRBV18 and TRBJ2-2 gives the whole variable domain NAGVMQNPRHLVRRRGQEARLRCSPMKGHSHVYWYRQLPEEGLKFMVYLQKENIIDESGMPKERFSAEFPKEGPSILRIQQVVRGDSAAYFCASSPDRVGTGELFFGEGSRLTVL.

This clone was detected only a few times. The chain employs TRBV24-1 and TRBJ1-4; 10 bases align to TRBD1. V shed 4 bases, J shed 8 bases, and the junction held 3 bases outside the gene matches. The CDR3 totals 14 residues. The germline V gene encodes CDR1 KGHDR and CDR2 SFDVKD. CDR3 sequence reads: CATSELDRGEKLFF. CDR3 bases: TGTGCCACCAGTGAGTTGGACAGGGGGGAAAAACTGTTTTTT.

The rearrangement links TRBV12-3 or TRBV12-4 to TRBJ1-6; D possibly corresponds to TRBD1 (5 bases). Deletions cut 3 bases from V and 10 bases from J, with 7 bases between. The CDR3 sequence is 12 residues long. The CDR3 DNA follows: TGTGCCAGCAGTTTGAGGGGCTCACCCCTCCACTTT. It yields the protein CASSLRGSPLHF.

The rearrangement links TRBV27 to TRBJ1-2; unclear D gene. Trimming cost V 3 bases and J 0 bases, with 5 bases left between them. The CDR3 length is 13 residues. Germline CDR1 MNHEY, CDR2 SMNVEV (reference sequence). The CDR3 DNA is TGTGCCAGCAGTTTGGGAGCTAACTATGGCTACACCTTC. The encoded protein is CASSLGANYGYTF.

The rearrangement uses TRBV7-9 and TRBJ2-7; D gene uncertain. CDR3 length equals 13 residues. V was shortened by 1 base and J by 5 bases, with 9 bases between the two germline ends. Germline V gives CDR1 SEHNR, CDR2 FQNEAQ (reference sequence). In nucleotides, the CDR3 is TGTGCCAGCAGCTTAGGATCAAACAACGAGCAGTACTTC. Encoded protein: CASSLGSNNEQYF.

V and J are TRBV3-1 (or the pseudogene TRBV3-2) and TRBJ2-7, with 10 bases matching TRBD1. CDR3 size: 16 residues. The V segment lost 5 bases and the J segment 7 bases; nucleotides outside the gene matches: 14. The germline V gene has CDR1 LGHDT and CDR2 YNNKEL (reference sequence). The CDR3, as DNA: TGTGCCAGCAGCTTCACCGGGACAGGGGCTTCGGGAGAGCAGTACTTC. Residues: CASSFTGTGASGEQYF.

V usage is TRBV5-4 and J usage is TRBJ2-2; the D gene is possibly TRBD2 (5 bases). Germline V gene lookup returns CDR1 SGHNT and CDR2 YYREEE (reference sequence). V was clipped by 0 bases and J by 6 bases, with 12 bases between them. The CDR3 contains 15 residues. The CDR3 nucleotides are TGTGCCAGCAGCTTGGCCCGAGGGTGGTCCGGGGAGCTGTTTTTT. This codes for CASSLARGWSGELFF.

The genes are TRBV28 and TRBJ1-5; D is uncertain. Trimming shortened V by 3 bases and J by 0 bases, and 12 bases separated the two germline ends. In germline, CDR1 is MDHEN, CDR2 SYDVKM. This CDR3 has 16 residues. The CDR3 bases are TGTGCCAGCAGTTTGGGAGGGATCTTTAGCAATCAGCCCCAGCATTTT. It encodes CASSLGGIFSNQPQHF.

The CDR3, as DNA: TGTGCCAGCAGCTTAGAGGCTAACAGGCCCCGGGGCGGCTCTGGCTACACCTTC. Translating gives CASSLEANRPRGGSGYTF. The chain combines TRBV7-2 with TRBJ1-2; possibly TRBD1 for D (5 bases). Trimming pared 1 base from V and 7 bases from J, leaving 25 bases between. The germline CDR1 and CDR2 sequences are SGHTA and FQGNSA. The CDR3 runs to 18 residues.

This chain uses TRBV4-1 with TRBJ1-2; D is ambiguous. The CDR3 covers 15 residues. The V end lost 1 base, the J end lost 5 bases, and 14 bases lay between the germline ends. CDR1 is MGHRA, CDR2 YSYEKL, per germline. The CDR3: CASSQVSPAAYGYTF. The CDR3 nucleotides read TGCGCCAGCAGCCAAGTCTCACCCGCTGCTTATGGCTACACCTTC.

The genes are TRBV28 and TRBJ1-2, with D unresolved. The germline gives CDR1 MDHEN, CDR2 SYDVKM. The CDR3 is 12 residues long. Trimming removed 5 bases from V and 8 bases from J, with 12 bases in between. The CDR3 DNA reads TGTGCCAGCAGTCGTACCGACTTCGGCTACACCTTC. Translation gives CASSRTDFGYTF.

This rearrangement joins TRBV7-2 to TRBJ1-5; no firm D call. Trimming shortened V by 4 bases and J by 6 bases, and 13 bases separated the two germline ends. This CDR3 has 14 amino acids. Per the germline V gene, CDR1 is SGHTA and CDR2 is FQGNSA. The CDR3 DNA is TGTGCCAGCAGCTCCATGGACGGAGCTCAGCCCCAGCATTTT. Its translation: CASSSMDGAQPQHF.

V is TRBV19 and J is TRBJ2-7; D is undetermined. Germline V gene sequence: CDR1 LNHDA, CDR2 SQIVND (reference sequence). The CDR3 is 13 residues long. The ends were cut back, 8 bases at V and 1 base at J, with 12 bases in the middle. Written as DNA, the CDR3 is TGTGCCAGTGGCCCAGCGAGATCCTACGAGCAGTACTTC. It specifies CASGPARSYEQYF.

The genes are TRBV7-6 and TRBJ1-6; TRBD1 agrees at 10 bases. Trimming took 1 base from V and 10 from J; bases not matched to a gene: 7. This CDR3 spans 16 amino acids. Germline V gene lookup returns CDR1 SGHVS and CDR2 FNYEAQ. The DNA for the CDR3 is TGTGCCAGCAGCTTAGGACAGGGGGCAATGGGATCACCCCTCCACTTT. Its protein product is CASSLGQGAMGSPLHF.

The V and J genes are TRBV11-3 and TRBJ2-5; 8 bases line up with TRBD2. Germline CDR1 reads SGHNT; CDR2 reads YENEEA. The CDR3 has 15 amino acids. V was clipped by 6 bases and J by 5 bases; unmatched bases: 11. In nucleotides, the CDR3 is TGTGCCAGCAGTCCAAATAGCGGGAACGGGGAGACCCAGTACTTC. Its protein product is CASSPNSGNGETQYF.

The V gene is TRBV2, the J gene TRBJ2-1; D uncertain. V shed 6 bases and J shed 5 bases, with 11 bases lying between them. This CDR3 has 13 amino acids. Germline V gene lookup returns CDR1 SNHLY and CDR2 FYNNEI. The CDR3 loop reads CASRPDIHNEQFF. The CDR3 DNA is TGTGCCAGCAGACCCGACATCCACAATGAGCAGTTCTTC. The full variable domain, rest sourced from reference TRBV2 and TRBJ2-1, is EPEVTQTPSHQVTQMGQEVILRCVPISNHLYFYWYRQILGQKVEFLVSFYNNEISEKSEIFDDQFSVERPDGSNFTLKIRSTKLEDSAMYFCASRPDIHNEQFFGPGTRLTVL.

As concerns this clone: Distinct nucleotide sequences in the sample also encode this CDR3. The rearrangement joins TRBV3-1 (or the pseudogene TRBV3-2) to TRBJ2-7; D gene ambiguous. V gave up 0 bases and J gave up 6 bases, with 3 bases separating them. Germline CDR1 LGHDT, CDR2 YNNKEL (reference sequence). The CDR3 loop spans 11 amino acids. CDR3 amino acids: CASSQEVEQYF. The CDR3 nucleotides are TGTGCCAGCAGCCAAGAGGTCGAGCAGTACTTC.

The genes are TRBV24-1 and TRBJ2-5, with a possible D match to TRBD2 (6 bases). The CDR3 has 13 residues. Trimming took 7 bases from V and 4 from J, leaving 12 bases between them. Germline V gives CDR1 KGHDR, CDR2 SFDVKD. The CDR3 DNA follows: TGTGCCACCAGCCGGGGGATTGGAGAGACCCAGTACTTC. This translates into CATSRGIGETQYF.

J is TRBJ1-2 and V is TRBV28; tentatively, D is TRBD1 (5 bases). From germline, CDR1 is MDHEN and CDR2 SYDVKM. Trimming pared 2 bases from V and 4 bases from J, leaving 8 bases between. The CDR3 sequence is 13 residues long. The CDR3 region has the DNA TGTGCCAGCAGTTTACCAGGGTCCTATGGCTACACCTTC. Translation: CASSLPGSYGYTF.

The chain uses TRBV23-1 and TRBJ1-3; D uncertain. TRBV23-1 is flagged as an ORF with uncertain function. CDR3 length equals 12 residues. V lost 9 bases, J lost 0 bases, and 6 bases lay in between. The CDR3 DNA sequence: TGCGCCAGTATGAGCTCTGGAAACACCATATATTTT. Translated: CASMSSGNTIYF.

The V and J genes are TRBV3-1 (or the pseudogene TRBV3-2) and TRBJ1-5; D is ambiguous. Per germline, CDR1 LGHDT and CDR2 YNNKEL (reference sequence). The CDR3 has 18 residues. Trimming removed 3 bases from V and 0 bases from J, with 18 bases in between. The CDR3 region has the DNA TGTGCCAGCAGCCAGGCGGCAGGCACTTCATATAGCAATCAGCCCCAGCATTTT. Its translation: CASSQAAGTSYSNQPQHF.

The V gene is TRBV4-2, the J gene TRBJ2-7, with TRBD2 identical over 7 bases. The V gene's germline CDR1 is LGHNA and CDR2 YNFKEQ. The CDR3 runs to 19 residues. The junction had 27 bases not matched to a gene; V was cut back by 6 bases and J by 7 bases. The CDR3 sequence is CASSPPIGGGGPYPGEQYF. CDR3 nucleotide sequence: TGTGCCAGCAGTCCACCCATAGGTGGGGGAGGGCCGTATCCGGGGGAGCAGTACTTC.

The chain joins TRBV30 to TRBJ1-1, with 7 bases that match TRBD1. The V gene's germline CDR1 is GTSNPN and CDR2 SVGIG (reference sequence). Trimming cost V 5 bases and J 7 bases; bases outside gene matches: 7. The CDR3 totals 12 residues. The CDR3 DNA reads TGTGCCTGGGACGACAGGGCTGGTGAAGCTTTCTTT. It specifies CAWDDRAGEAFF.

The chain couples TRBV28 to TRBJ1-4; no firm D call. The germline V and J ends were trimmed by 8 bases and 0 bases, with 4 bases remaining between them. The CDR3 consists of 12 residues. Germline CDR1 and CDR2: MDHEN and SYDVKM. The CDR3 sequence: CASASTNEKLFF. CDR3 nucleotide sequence: TGTGCCAGCGCATCAACTAATGAAAAACTGTTTTTT.

This chain joins TRBV4-2 and TRBJ1-3; D remains ambiguous. V was cut by 3 bases and J by 3 bases, with 12 bases left in between. The CDR3 covers 15 residues. The germline V gene has CDR1 LGHNA and CDR2 YNFKEQ. CDR3 bases: TGTGCCAGCAGCCAGTCGGGAAATCTTGGAAACACCATATATTTT. Translated, it gives CASSQSGNLGNTIYF.

The V call is TRBV3-1 (or the pseudogene TRBV3-2), the J call TRBJ2-3; 14 nucleotides agree with TRBD2. Germline values: CDR1 LGHDT, CDR2 YNNKEL (reference sequence). V shed 0 bases and J 3 bases; nucleotides not matched to a gene: 8. This CDR3 has 19 amino acids. The CDR3: CASSQDRGTSGRSTDTQYF. The CDR3 DNA is TGTGCCAGCAGCCAAGATCGGGGGACTAGCGGGAGAAGTACAGATACGCAGTATTTT.

The chain carries TRBV7-8 and TRBJ1-4, with D maybe TRBD1 (5 bases). The germline gives CDR1 SGHVS, CDR2 FQNEAQ. V shed 6 bases and J shed 4 bases, with 9 bases lying between them. The length of the CDR3 is 13 residues. CDR3 bases: TGTGCCAGCAGAGGAGGGGTTAATGAAAAACTGTTTTTT. Its protein is CASRGGVNEKLFF. Looking up the rest from reference TRBV7-8 and TRBJ1-4 gives the full variable domain: GAGVSQSPRYKVAKRGQDVALRCDPISGHVSLFWYQQALGQGPEFLTYFQNEAQLDKSGLPSDRFFAERPEGSVSTLKIQRTQQEDSAVYLCASRGGVNEKLFFGSGTQLSVL.

V usage is TRBV29-1 and J usage is TRBJ1-2, with D perhaps TRBD1 (5 bases). V was cut by 0 bases and J by 6 bases, with 11 bases left in between. The CDR3 spans 13 residues. Germline loops: CDR1 SQVTM, CDR2 ANQGSEA. In DNA, the CDR3 is TGCAGCGTTGAAGAAGGGGCCCGGGATGGCTACACCTTC. It is translated as CSVEEGARDGYTF.

V usage is TRBV5-1 and J usage is TRBJ2-7; D gene ambiguous. Looked up from germline, CDR1 is SGHRS and CDR2 is YFSETQ. This CDR3 has 13 residues. V lost 2 bases and J lost 3, with 9 bases in between. The CDR3 DNA reads as TGCGCCAGCAGCTTTACACCTTTCTACGAGCAGTACTTC. Translation: CASSFTPFYEQYF.

The rearrangement uses TRBV6-2 or TRBV6-3 and TRBJ2-7; 12 bases match TRBD2. The CDR3 is made up of 15 amino acids. Germline values: CDR1 MNHEY, CDR2 SVGEGT. V was clipped by 4 bases and J by 2 bases; unmatched bases: 3. The CDR3 loop is CASSSRTSGAYEQYF. The CDR3 nucleotides read TGTGCCAGCAGTTCCCGGACTAGCGGGGCCTACGAGCAGTACTTC.